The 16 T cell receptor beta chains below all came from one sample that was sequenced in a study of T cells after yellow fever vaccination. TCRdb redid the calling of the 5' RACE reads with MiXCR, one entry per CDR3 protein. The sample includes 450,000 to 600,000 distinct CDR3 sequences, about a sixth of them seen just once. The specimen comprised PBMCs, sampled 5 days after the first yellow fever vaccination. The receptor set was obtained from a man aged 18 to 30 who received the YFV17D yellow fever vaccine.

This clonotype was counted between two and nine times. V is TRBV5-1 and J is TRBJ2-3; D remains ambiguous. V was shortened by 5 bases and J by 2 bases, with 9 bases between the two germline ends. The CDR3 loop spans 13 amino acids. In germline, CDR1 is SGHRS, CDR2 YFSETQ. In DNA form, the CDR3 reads TGCGCCAGCAGTATGCTCCTCACAGATACGCAGTATTTT. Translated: CASSMLLTDTQYF.

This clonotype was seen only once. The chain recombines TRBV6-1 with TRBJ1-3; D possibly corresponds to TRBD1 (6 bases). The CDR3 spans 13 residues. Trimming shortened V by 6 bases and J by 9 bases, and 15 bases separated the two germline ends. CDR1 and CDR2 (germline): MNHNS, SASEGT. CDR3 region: CASSSGGAGTIYF. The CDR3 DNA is TGTGCCAGCAGCTCTGGGGGGGCAGGCACCATATATTTT.

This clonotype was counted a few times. DNA of the CDR3: TGCGCCAGCAGTCTAATACAGGGTGACGAGCAGTACGTC. Its protein product is CASSLIQGDEQYV. The chain joins TRBV4-1 to TRBJ2-7, with D perhaps matching TRBD1 (6 bases). The CDR3 totals 13 residues. The germline V and J ends were trimmed by 6 bases and 5 bases, with 14 bases remaining between them. Germline V CDR1 and CDR2: MGHRA, YSYEKL.

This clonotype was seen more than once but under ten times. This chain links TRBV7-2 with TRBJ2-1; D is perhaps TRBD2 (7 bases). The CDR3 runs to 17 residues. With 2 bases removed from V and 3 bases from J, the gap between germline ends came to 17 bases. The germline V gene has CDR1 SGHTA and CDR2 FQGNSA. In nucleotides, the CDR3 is TGTGCCAGCAGCTTACAGGAGGGGGGGCCGGTCTACAATGAGCAGTTCTTC. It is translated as CASSLQEGGPVYNEQFF.

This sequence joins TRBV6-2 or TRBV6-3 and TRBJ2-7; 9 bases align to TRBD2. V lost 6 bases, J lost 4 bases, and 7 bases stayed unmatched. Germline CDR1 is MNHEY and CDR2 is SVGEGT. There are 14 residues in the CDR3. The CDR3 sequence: CASSPSGGRYEQYF. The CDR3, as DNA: TGTGCCAGCAGCCCGAGCGGGGGGAGATACGAGCAGTACTTC.

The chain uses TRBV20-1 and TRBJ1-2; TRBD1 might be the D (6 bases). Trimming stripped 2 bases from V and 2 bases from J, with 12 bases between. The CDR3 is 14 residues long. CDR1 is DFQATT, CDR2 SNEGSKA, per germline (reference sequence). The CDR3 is CSARLDRSNYGYTF. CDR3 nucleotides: TGCAGTGCTAGACTTGACAGGTCGAACTATGGCTACACCTTC.

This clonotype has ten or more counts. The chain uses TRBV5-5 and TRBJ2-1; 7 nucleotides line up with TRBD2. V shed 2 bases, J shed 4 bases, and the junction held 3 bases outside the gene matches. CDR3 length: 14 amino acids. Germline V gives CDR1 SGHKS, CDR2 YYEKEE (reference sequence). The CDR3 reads CASSLRGDYNEQFF. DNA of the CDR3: TGTGCCAGCAGCTTACGGGGGGATTACAATGAGCAGTTCTTC.

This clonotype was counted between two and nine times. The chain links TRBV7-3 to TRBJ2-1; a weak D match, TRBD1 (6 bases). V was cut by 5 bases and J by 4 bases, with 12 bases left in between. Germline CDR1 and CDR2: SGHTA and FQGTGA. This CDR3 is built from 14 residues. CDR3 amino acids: CASSPDRRYNEQFF. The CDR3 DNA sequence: TGTGCCAGCAGCCCGGACAGACGATACAATGAGCAGTTCTTC.

The CDR3 region is CASSPQVRGGDEQFF. The CDR3, as DNA: TGTGCCAGCAGCCCGCAGGTGCGGGGGGGGGATGAGCAGTTCTTC. This chain connects TRBV7-2 to TRBJ2-1; 9 bases fit TRBD2. J lost 8 bases, V lost 5 bases, and 10 bases had no gene match. The CDR3 runs 15 residues. The germline gives CDR1 SGHTA, CDR2 FQGNSA.

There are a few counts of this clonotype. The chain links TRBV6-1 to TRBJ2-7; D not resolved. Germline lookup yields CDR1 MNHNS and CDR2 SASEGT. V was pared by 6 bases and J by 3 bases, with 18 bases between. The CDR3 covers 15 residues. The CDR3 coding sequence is TGTGCCAGCAGCTTCAGAGAAGACCCCATCTACGAGCAGTACTTC. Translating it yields CASSFREDPIYEQYF.

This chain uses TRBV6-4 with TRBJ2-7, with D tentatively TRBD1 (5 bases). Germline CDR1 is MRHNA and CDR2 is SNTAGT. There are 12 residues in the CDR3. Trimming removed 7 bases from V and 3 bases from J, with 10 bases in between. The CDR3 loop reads CASTGHHYEQYV. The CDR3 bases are TGTGCCAGCACAGGACATCACTACGAGCAGTACGTC.

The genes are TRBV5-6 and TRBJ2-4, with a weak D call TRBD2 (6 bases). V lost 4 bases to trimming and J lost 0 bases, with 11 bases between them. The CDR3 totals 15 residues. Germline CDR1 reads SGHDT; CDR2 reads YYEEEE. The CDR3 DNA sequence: TGTGCCAGCAGCCGGGGACTCTTAGCCAAAAACATTCAGTACTTC. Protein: CASSRGLLAKNIQYF.

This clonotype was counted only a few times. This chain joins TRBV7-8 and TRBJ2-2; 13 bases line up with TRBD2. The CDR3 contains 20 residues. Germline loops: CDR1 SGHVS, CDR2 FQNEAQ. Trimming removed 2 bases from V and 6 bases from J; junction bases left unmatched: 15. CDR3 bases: TGTGCCAGCAGCTTACCTACTAGCGGGGGGGGCCCCAGCTACGCCGGGGAGCTGTTTTTT. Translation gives CASSLPTSGGGPSYAGELFF.

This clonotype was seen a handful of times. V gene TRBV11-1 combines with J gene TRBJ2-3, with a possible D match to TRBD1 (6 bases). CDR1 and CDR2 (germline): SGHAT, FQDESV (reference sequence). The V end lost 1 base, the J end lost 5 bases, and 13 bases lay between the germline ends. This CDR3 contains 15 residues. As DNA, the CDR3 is TGTGCCAGCAGCTTAGGCGTGGGGGCCAAAGATACGCAGTATTTT. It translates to CASSLGVGAKDTQYF. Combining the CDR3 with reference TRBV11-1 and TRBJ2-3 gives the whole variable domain EAEVAQSPRYKITEKSQAVAFWCDPISGHATLYWYRQILGQGPELLVQFQDESVVDDSQLPKDRFSAERLKGVDSTLKIQPAELGDSAMYLCASSLGVGAKDTQYFGPGTRLTVL.

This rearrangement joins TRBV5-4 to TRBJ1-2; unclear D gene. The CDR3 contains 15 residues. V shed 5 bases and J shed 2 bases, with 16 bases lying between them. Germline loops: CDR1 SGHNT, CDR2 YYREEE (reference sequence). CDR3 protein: CASRALVSSNYGYTF. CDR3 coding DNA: TGTGCCAGCAGAGCTTTGGTCAGCTCCAACTATGGCTACACCTTC.

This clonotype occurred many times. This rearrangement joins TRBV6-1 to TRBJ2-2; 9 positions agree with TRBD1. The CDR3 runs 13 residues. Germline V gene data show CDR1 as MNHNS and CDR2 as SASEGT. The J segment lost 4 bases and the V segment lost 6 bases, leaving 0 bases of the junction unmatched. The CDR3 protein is CASRGQGTGELFF. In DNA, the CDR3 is TGTGCCAGCAGGGGACAGGGCACCGGGGAGCTGTTTTTT.